Presented here are 4 T cell receptor beta chains from one specimen sequenced in a study of T cells in localized non-small cell lung cancer (dated by TCRdb to 2020 to 2022). Library preparation was by the immunoSEQ multiplex PCR assay. The table comes from immuneACCESS by way of TCRdb, which keeps in-frame sequences with V and J called. Part of the clones is missing from these tables; in studies checked, under half for an unresolved V gene and the rest for unknown reasons. This sample lists more than 45,000 clones; 65% to 85% were detected once. The ten largest clonotypes hold 17% of the sample. The input for sequencing was peripheral blood mononuclear cells, taken before any cancer treatment. All receptors come from a man between 35 and 75 years old with stage III lung adenocarcinoma.

The chain carries TRBV9 and TRBJ2-3; 10 bases align to TRBD1. Germline trimming cut 4 bases from V and 1 base from J; bases unmatched to any gene: 6. Per germline, CDR1 SGDLS and CDR2 YYNGEE. This CDR3 spans 16 amino acids. CDR3: CASSYSTGGGTDTQYF. DNA for the CDR3: TGTGCCAGCAGCTACTCGACAGGGGGCGGCACAGATACGCAGTATTTT.

The chain recombines TRBV5-1 with TRBJ2-3; 8 bases map to TRBD1. CDR3 size: 16 residues. From germline, CDR1 is SGHRS and CDR2 YFSETQ. Trimming at V came to 0 bases and at J to 5 bases, leaving 8 bases not matched to a gene. CDR3 DNA: TGCGCCAGCAGCTTGGGATTCGGGACAGGAGGAGATACGCAGTATTTT. Its translation: CASSLGFGTGGDTQYF.

This clone appeared a single time. The rearrangement uses TRBV11-2 and TRBJ2-1; the D gene is possibly TRBD1 (6 bases). Germline V gene lookup returns CDR1 SGHAT and CDR2 FQNNGV. CDR3 length: 16 amino acids. V was clipped by 7 bases and J by 1 base, with 17 bases between them. The CDR3 loop reads CASIDRRSPSYNEQFF. As DNA, the CDR3 is TGTGCCAGCATCGACAGGCGGTCTCCTTCCTACAATGAGCAGTTCTTC.

V and J are TRBV6-5 and TRBJ1-1, with 8 bases aligning to TRBD1. Germline CDR1 is MNHEY and CDR2 is SVGAGI. Unmatched junction bases numbered 3, after V lost 9 bases and J lost 0 bases. The CDR3 is made up of 13 amino acids. CDR3 bases: TGTGCCAGTACAGGGGGGATGAACACTGAAGCTTTCTTT. Amino acid sequence: CASTGGMNTEAFF.